This T cell receptor (beta chain) was found in a study of T cells in Graves' hyperthyroidism and ophthalmopathy. A few counts support this clonotype. What it recognizes is unknown. TCR beta CDR3 regions were amplified from RNA transcripts. A first-round RT-PCR of the TCR CDR3 used the HTBI primer set. TCRdb independently ran MiXCR on the multiplex PCR reads; one entry per CDR3 protein. The data contain some 570,000 distinct CDR3 sequences, 12% to 15% of them singletons. Points from the study as a whole: Most thyroid-expanded clonotypes above 0.001 were also found in blood.

Germline V gene lookup returns CDR1 MGHRA and CDR2 YSYEKL. CDR3 length: 17 amino acids. V dropped 6 bases and J dropped 2 bases, with 19 bases sitting between them. The source of this sequence is a woman aged 18-35 years with Graves' ophthalmopathy. The sample was blood. The chain has TRBV4-1 and TRBJ2-2, with D hard to call. CDR3 in amino acids: CASSLVVGLTNTGELFF. For the CDR3, the DNA is TGCGCCAGCAGTCTCGTAGTGGGGTTGACAAACACCGGGGAGCTGTTTTTT.